This TCR beta chain was retrieved from a study of STAT3 mutations in large granular lymphocyte leukemia. For the study at large: Canonical activating STAT3 mutations were detected in roughly half of the longitudinally sequenced T-LGLL patients. Findings and caveats of the study: After therapy, about 35% of the 18 patients switched clonotypes, all new clones STAT3 wild type. In T-cell large granular lymphocyte leukemia, about half of patients showed multiple immunodominant subclonotypes.

Germline-derived CDR1 and CDR2 are SGHAT and FQNNGV. V was clipped by 6 bases and J by 8 bases, with 17 bases between them. CDR3 size: 14 residues. As for this clone: Antigen specificity is unknown.

The protocol was immunoSEQ multiplex PCR, while the TCRdb copy is restricted to in-frame clones and leaves out a portion. The sample includes around 17,000 clones, approximately 84% of them seen just once. This sequence joins TRBV11-2 and TRBJ2-1, with a tentative D call TRBD2 (6 bases). This clonotype was obtained from a man between 50 and 59 years old with T-cell large granular lymphocyte leukemia. Some clones in this sample may be carry-over from other donors' samples. Sample: peripheral blood mononuclear cells. The CDR3 here is CASRFNRERDEQFF. The CDR3 DNA follows: TGTGCCAGCAGATTCAACCGAGAGCGGGATGAGCAGTTCTTC.